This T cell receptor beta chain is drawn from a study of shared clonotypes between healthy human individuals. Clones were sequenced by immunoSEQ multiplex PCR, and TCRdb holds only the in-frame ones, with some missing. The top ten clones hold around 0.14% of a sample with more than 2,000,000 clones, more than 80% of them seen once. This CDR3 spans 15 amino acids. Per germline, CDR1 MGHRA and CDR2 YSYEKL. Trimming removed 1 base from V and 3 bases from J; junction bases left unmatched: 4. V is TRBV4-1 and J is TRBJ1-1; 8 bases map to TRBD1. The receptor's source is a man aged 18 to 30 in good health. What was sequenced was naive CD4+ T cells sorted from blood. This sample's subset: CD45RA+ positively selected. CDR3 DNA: TGCGCCAGCAGCCAAGTGGACAGGGACTACACTGAAGCTTTCTTT. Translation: CASSQVDRDYTEAFF.